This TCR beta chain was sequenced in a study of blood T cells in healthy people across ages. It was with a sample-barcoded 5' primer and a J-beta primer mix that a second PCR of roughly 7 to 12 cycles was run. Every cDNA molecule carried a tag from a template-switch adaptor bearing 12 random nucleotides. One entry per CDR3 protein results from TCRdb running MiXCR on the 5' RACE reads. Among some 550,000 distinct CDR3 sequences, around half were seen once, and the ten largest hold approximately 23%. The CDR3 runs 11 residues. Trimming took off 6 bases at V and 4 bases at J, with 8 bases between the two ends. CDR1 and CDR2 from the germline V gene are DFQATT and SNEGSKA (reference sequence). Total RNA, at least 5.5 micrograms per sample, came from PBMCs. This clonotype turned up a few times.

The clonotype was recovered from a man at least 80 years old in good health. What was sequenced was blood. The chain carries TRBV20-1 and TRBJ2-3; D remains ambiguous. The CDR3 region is CSALYSDTQYF. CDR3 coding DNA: TGCAGTGCCCTATACTCAGATACGCAGTATTTT.